This T cell receptor beta chain was found in a study of T cells in Graves' hyperthyroidism and ophthalmopathy (dated by TCRdb to between 2018 and 2021). General notes on the study: Peripheral blood was collected at initial diagnosis, before any treatment. After blood sampling, hyperthyroidism patients were treated with methimazole at a starting dose of 30 mg daily, and ophthalmopathy patients were treated with high-dose intravenous methylprednisolone. The 100 discovery patients were divided at random into training and test sets in a 7:3 ratio. A discovery cohort of approximately 97 patients, fewer than 50 with Graves' ophthalmopathy and approximately 55 with stable Graves' hyperthyroidism, was used to find distinguishing TCR V-J signatures. Prospective prediction of ophthalmopathy was tested in an independent validation cohort of approximately 19 hyperthyroidism patients and 17 patients who later progressed to ophthalmopathy. TCR Vbeta CDR3 sequencing of fewer than 150 peripheral blood samples (more than 40 ophthalmopathy, about 75 hyperthyroidism and around 17 progressor patients) is reported in the paper. In more than five Graves' hyperthyroidism patients, the study also compared T-cell repertoires from thyroid tissue with T-cell repertoires from blood. General study outcomes and caveats: Most expanded thyroid clonotypes (frequency above 0.001) were also detected in blood, a finding suggesting that blood repertoires may reflect thyroid immune responses. In validation, the model predicted progression to ophthalmopathy with over 65% sensitivity and around 72% specificity, a median of approximately 6.5 months before onset. A model built on a 13 V-J signature distinguished ophthalmopathy from stable hyperthyroidism, reaching approximately 89% sensitivity and about 81% specificity in cross-validation and 80%/75% in testing. Sample size was not statistically predetermined, and blinding of investigators to group allocation was not performed.

V loses 4 bases, J loses 0 bases, and the germline ends lie 7 bases apart. The CDR1 and CDR2 encoded by the germline V gene are SNHLY and FYNNEI. The CDR3 measures 14 amino acids from cysteine to phenylalanine. Only CDR3 DNA is held: 42 bases, read in frame from base 1. This clonotype was counted ten times or more. It has no known antigen specificity. Base quality data are lacking; no much larger clone is found one base away. In the ophthalmopathy patients, disease was moderately to severely active, with a Clinical Activity Score of 3 or more, a NOSPECS grade of 4 or more, and a duration of less than 3 months. The study excluded patients with uncontrolled infections, other autoimmune diseases, pregnancy or lactation. Clinical symptoms, serum thyroxine and TRAb, thyroid ultrasound, and orbital computed tomography formed the basis for the diagnoses. PBMCs were separated from about 10 ml of fresh peripheral blood using Ficoll-Paque density gradient centrifugation. Total RNA was extracted using Trizol reagent, and RNA quality was assessed on an Agilent 2100 Bioanalyzer.

Amplification of TCR beta CDR3 regions was carried out from RNA transcripts. For the first round of RT-PCR on the TCR CDR3, the HTBI primer set was used together with the Qiagen OneStep RT-PCR kit. Libraries were constructed in a second round of multiplex PCR, after which size selection and purification were performed. Sequencing of the libraries was done on an Illumina HiSeq2000 using paired-end 100 bp reads. In the authors' own workflow: SOAPnuke was used to process the raw data, throwing out any read that contained adapters or uncalled bases, had a mean Phred below 15, or lacked an exact constant-primer or identifier match. COPE v1.2.5 was used to merge high-quality paired reads, and clonotypes were defined as unique nucleotide sequences. MiTCR v1.1 was used to align clonotypes to the IMGT TRBV, TRBD and TRBJ reference segments. The analysis included only V-J combinations with a frequency above 0.0001, which together covered 99% to 99.2% of the repertoires. A TCS score was defined as the ratio of F50 (clonal expansion) to E x V (chaos), with BLOSUM62-based TCRdist applied between CDR3 peptides within each V-J. Welch's t-statistics and random forest reduced some 510 V-J features to 13, which were used in a naive Bayes classifier (R e1071). Starting from the raw public reads, TCRdb applied fastp trimming at Q25, assembled clones with MiXCR and retained in-frame beta chains. A single entry per CDR3 protein holds the most common genes and DNA from its merged rows. The V and J calls were determined by TCRdb, not by the authors. Within this sample are roughly 520,000 distinct CDR3 sequences, with approximately 24% of them counted one time only. The top ten clones comprise approximately 10% of the sample.

This TCR was recovered from a woman in her 30s with Graves' ophthalmopathy. What was sequenced was blood. The rearranged chain carries TRBV2 and TRBJ1-5; the D gene remains uncertain. The nucleotides read TGTGCCAGCAGTGCTAGCAATAGCAATCAGCCCCAGCATTTT. It specifies CASSASNSNQPQHF.